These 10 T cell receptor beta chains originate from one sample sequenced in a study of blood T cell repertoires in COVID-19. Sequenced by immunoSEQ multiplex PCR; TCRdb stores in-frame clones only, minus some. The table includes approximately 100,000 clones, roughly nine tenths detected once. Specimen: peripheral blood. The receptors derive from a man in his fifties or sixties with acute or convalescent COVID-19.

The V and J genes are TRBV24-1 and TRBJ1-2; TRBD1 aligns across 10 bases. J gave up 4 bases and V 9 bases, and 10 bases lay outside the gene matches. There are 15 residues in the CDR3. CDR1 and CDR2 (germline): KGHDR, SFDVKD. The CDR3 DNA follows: TGTGCCACCTCTACTTGGACAGGGGGGGGCTATGGCTACACCTTC. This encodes CATSTWTGGGYGYTF.

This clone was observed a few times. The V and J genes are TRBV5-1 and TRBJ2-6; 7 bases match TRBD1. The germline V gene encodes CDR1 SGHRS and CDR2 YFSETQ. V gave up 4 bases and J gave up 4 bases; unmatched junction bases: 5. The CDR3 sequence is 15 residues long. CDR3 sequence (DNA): TGCGCCAGCAGCAGGACAGGTTCCGGGGCCAACGTCCTGACTTTC. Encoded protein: CASSRTGSGANVLTF. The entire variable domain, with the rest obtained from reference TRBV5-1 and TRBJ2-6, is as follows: KAGVTQTPRYLIKTRGQQVTLSCSPISGHRSVSWYQQTPGQGLQFLFEYFSETQRNKGNFPGRFSGRQFSNSRSEMNVSTLELGDSALYLCASSRTGSGANVLTFGAGSRLTVL.

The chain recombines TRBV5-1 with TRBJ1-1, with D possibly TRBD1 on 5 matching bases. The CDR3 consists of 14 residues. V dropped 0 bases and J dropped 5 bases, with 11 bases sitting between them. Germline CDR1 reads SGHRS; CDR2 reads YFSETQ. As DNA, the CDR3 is TGCGCCAGCAGCTTGGCCGGGGGACCTACTGAAGCTTTCTTT. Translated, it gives CASSLAGGPTEAFF.

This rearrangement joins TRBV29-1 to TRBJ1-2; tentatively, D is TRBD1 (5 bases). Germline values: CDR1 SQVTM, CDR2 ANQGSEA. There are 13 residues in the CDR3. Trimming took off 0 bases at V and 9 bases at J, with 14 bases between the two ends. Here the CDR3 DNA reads TGCAGCGTTGAAGATCTTCGGCAGGGTAGCTACACCTTC. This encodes CSVEDLRQGSYTF. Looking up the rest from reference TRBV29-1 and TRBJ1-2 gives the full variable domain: SAVISQKPSRDICQRGTSLTIQCQVDSQVTMMFWYRQQPGQSLTLIATANQGSEATYESGFVIDKFPISRPNLTFSTLTVSNMSPEDSSIYLCSVEDLRQGSYTFGSGTRLTVV.

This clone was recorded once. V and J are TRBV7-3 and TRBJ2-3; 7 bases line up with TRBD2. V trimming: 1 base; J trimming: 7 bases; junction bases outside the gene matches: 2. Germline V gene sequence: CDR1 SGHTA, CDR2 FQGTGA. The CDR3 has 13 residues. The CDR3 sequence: CASSLSGGNTQYF. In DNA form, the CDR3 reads TGTGCCAGCAGCTTAAGCGGGGGTAATACGCAGTATTTT.

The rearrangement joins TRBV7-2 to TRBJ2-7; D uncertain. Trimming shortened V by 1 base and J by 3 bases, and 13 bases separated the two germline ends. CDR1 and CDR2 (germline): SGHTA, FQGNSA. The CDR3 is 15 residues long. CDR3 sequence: CASSLGMGPYYEQYF. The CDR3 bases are TGTGCCAGCAGCTTAGGAATGGGCCCTTACTACGAGCAGTACTTC.

CDR3 protein: CASSAASGGGETQYF. DNA of the CDR3: TGTGCCAGCAGTGCAGCTAGCGGGGGGGGAGAGACCCAGTACTTC. The chain combines TRBV2 with TRBJ2-5, with 12 bases matching TRBD2. The CDR3 length is 15 residues. Per germline, CDR1 SNHLY and CDR2 FYNNEI. V was clipped by 4 bases and J by 4 bases; unmatched bases: 4.

CDR3 in DNA: TGTGCCTGGAGTGTAGGAGACAATCAGCCCCAGCATTTT. It is translated as CAWSVGDNQPQHF. The V gene is TRBV30, the J gene TRBJ1-5; D is undetermined. Germline V lookup: CDR1 GTSNPN, CDR2 SVGIG (reference sequence). This CDR3 is built from 13 residues. Trimming removed 0 bases from V and 3 bases from J, with 6 bases in between.

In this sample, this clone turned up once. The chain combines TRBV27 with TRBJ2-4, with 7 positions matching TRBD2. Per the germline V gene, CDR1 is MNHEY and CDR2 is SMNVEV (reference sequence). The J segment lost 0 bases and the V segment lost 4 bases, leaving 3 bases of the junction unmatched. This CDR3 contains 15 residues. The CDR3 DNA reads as TGTGCCAGCAGTTCCCCGGGAGGAGCCAAAAACATTCAGTACTTC. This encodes CASSSPGGAKNIQYF.

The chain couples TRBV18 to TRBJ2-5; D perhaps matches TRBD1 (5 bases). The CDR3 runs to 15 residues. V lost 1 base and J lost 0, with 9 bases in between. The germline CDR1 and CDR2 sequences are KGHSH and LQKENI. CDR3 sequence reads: CASSPRRVNQETQYF. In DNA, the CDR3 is TGTGCCAGCTCACCACGCAGGGTGAACCAAGAGACCCAGTACTTC.